This record concerns one T cell receptor (beta chain) sequence. The antigen it binds to is not known. Base qualities were left out, and no much larger clone turns up one base away. The data derive from a study of blood T cell repertoires in COVID-19 (dated by TCRdb to 2018 to 2021). Describing the broader study: The collaborator samples originated in the United States, Italy and Spain and spanned the acute and convalescent phases of COVID-19. The prospective study material was composed of cDNA or gDNA derived from T cells, B-cell-depleted T cells, or PBMCs. The dataset comprised deeply sampled blood TCRbeta repertoires from subjects exposed to, actively infected with, or recovered from COVID-19. The repertoires were released in a freely available public database intended as a resource for research on the immune response to SARS-CoV-2. The samples were drawn from two sources: the first 160 participants of the ongoing ImmuneRACE study, and over 950 subjects contributed by 6 global collaborators. Sample metadata almost always included a de-identified subject ID, COVID-19 status, age in years and sex. Where HLA class I and class II types were available, the types were taken from metadata supplied by the sample provider, not from assay-based typing. On the study overall, not on this receptor specifically: The quantity of clinical and demographic metadata differed by source and by participant and was supplied without curation.

TCRbeta CDR3 regions were amplified from genomic DNA using the immunoSEQ Assay, a bias-controlled multiplex PCR. The authors processed their data as follows. The number of nucleated cells in each sample was estimated from the amplification of reference gene primers within the assay. To quantify the absolute abundance of each unique TCRbeta CDR3 rearrangement, sequence reads were collapsed and filtered. For each sample, productive Simpson clonality was calculated as the square root of Simpson's diversity index over productive rearrangements. The table was pulled from immuneACCESS by TCRdb, which kept in-frame rearrangements only. Such tables lose some clones; where checked, under half of the loss comes from unresolved V genes, and the rest has no known cause. V and J calls and clone size come straight from that table; D and trimming were deduced from the DNA. The sample table shows about 120,000 clones, and over 65% are seen once. The ten top clones hold under 3% of the sample.

Whole blood was collected in K2EDTA tubes by collaborating institutions according to the institutions' own protocols. For TCRbeta analysis, collaborators shipped samples in one of three forms: frozen whole blood, isolated PBMCs, or DNA extracted from either of those sample types. V is shortened by 2 bases, J by 0 bases, and the region joining them spans 11 bases. The CDR3 runs 15 residues from the cysteine to the phenylalanine. Left in the record is the CDR3 DNA by itself, 45 bases read in frame from the first base. Taken from the germline V gene, the CDR1 and CDR2 loops are MGHRA and YSYEKL. This TCR came from a young man with acute or convalescent COVID-19. The V and J genes are TRBV4-1 and TRBJ2-7; a weak D assignment points to TRBD2 (6 bases agree). Sequenced: peripheral blood. The CDR3 is CASSQLGLASYEQYF. The nucleotide sequence is TGCGCCAGCAGCCAATTGGGACTGGCCTCCTACGAGCAGTACTTC.